These 15 T cell receptor beta chains were all obtained from the same sample, sequenced in a study of neoadjuvant anti-PD-1 for oral cavity cancer. Time point of the sample: after neoadjuvant nivolumab, at surgical resection. Assay used: immunoSEQ multiplex PCR; TCRdb lists only in-frame clones, some missing. Altogether tens of thousands of clones are present, 45% being singletons, with the ten largest covering 40%. Material: tumor tissue, obtained after nivolumab (anti-PD-1) treatment. These receptor sequences come from a person between 40 and 85 years old with oral cavity squamous cell carcinoma.

The chain recombines TRBV6-1 with TRBJ1-5; maybe TRBD1 (6 bases). CDR3 size: 13 residues. Germline values: CDR1 MNHNS, CDR2 SASEGT. V was pared by 7 bases and J by 2 bases, with 9 bases between. In DNA, the CDR3 is TGTGCCAGCACCCGGACAGGCAATCAGCCCCAGCATTTT. Amino acid sequence: CASTRTGNQPQHF.

This clone has just a few counts. The chain links TRBV30 to TRBJ2-3, with 9 nucleotides matching TRBD1. Germline values: CDR1 GTSNPN, CDR2 SVGIG (reference sequence). This CDR3 comprises 12 residues. The V segment lost 8 bases and the J segment 4 bases; nucleotides outside the gene matches: 4. The CDR3 region is CARGTGPDTQYF. CDR3 nucleotides: TGTGCCCGAGGGACAGGGCCAGATACGCAGTATTTT.

This clone was observed many times. This chain links TRBV19 with TRBJ1-3, with D tentatively TRBD1 (5 bases). Germline lookup yields CDR1 LNHDA and CDR2 SQIVND (reference sequence). CDR3 length: 13 amino acids. V gave up 9 bases and J gave up 0 bases, with 9 bases separating them. The CDR3 nucleotides read TGTGCCAGCCCGACAGTCTCTGGAAACACCATATATTTT. Translation: CASPTVSGNTIYF.

The rearrangement links TRBV5-1 to TRBJ2-5; D is perhaps TRBD1 or TRBD2 (5 bases each). Germline V lookup: CDR1 SGHRS, CDR2 YFSETQ. V lost 1 base, J lost 1 base, and 11 bases lay in between. The CDR3 consists of 15 residues. The DNA of the CDR3 is TGCGCCAGCAGCTTGCGGGCAGGGACCCAAGAGACCCAGTACTTC. Translated, it gives CASSLRAGTQETQYF.

The chain uses TRBV6-4 and TRBJ2-1, with D perhaps given as TRBD1 or TRBD2 (5 bases each). In germline, CDR1 is MRHNA, CDR2 SNTAGT. Trimming removed 3 bases from V and 12 bases from J, with 12 bases in between. The CDR3 has 12 amino acids. The CDR3 DNA is TGTGCCAGCAGTGATTACCGGGACCTGCAGTTCTTC. It translates to CASSDYRDLQFF.

The J gene is TRBJ1-3, the V gene TRBV6-1; TRBD1 is a possible D gene (5 bases). The CDR3 has 13 residues. Germline CDR1 is MNHNS and CDR2 is SASEGT. Trimming left V 10 bases short and J 0 bases short, with 10 bases between. The CDR3 loop is CAIQDSSGNTIYF. CDR3 bases: TGTGCCATCCAAGACAGCTCTGGAAACACCATATATTTT.

The V gene is TRBV4-3, the J gene TRBJ1-6; tentative D call: TRBD1 (5 bases). The CDR3 loop spans 16 amino acids. In germline, CDR1 is LGHNA, CDR2 YSLEER. Trimming took 0 bases from V and 13 from J, leaving 19 bases between them. Here the CDR3 reads CASSQEVGRENGPLHF. The DNA for the CDR3 is TGCGCCAGCAGCCAAGAAGTGGGCAGGGAGAACGGGCCCCTCCACTTT.

This chain connects TRBV7-2 to TRBJ2-1, with TRBD1 identical over 8 bases. CDR3 size: 13 residues. J was trimmed by 7 bases and V by 8 bases; bases with no gene match: 7. The V gene's germline CDR1 is SGHTA and CDR2 FQGNSA. CDR3 DNA: TGTGCCAGCGGCCGCCAGGGGGCTAATGAGCAGTTCTTC. It specifies CASGRQGANEQFF.

This rearrangement joins TRBV25-1 to TRBJ1-2, with D hard to call. The germline V and J ends were trimmed by 4 bases and 5 bases, with 11 bases remaining between them. Looked up from germline, CDR1 is MGHDK and CDR2 is SYGVNS. This CDR3 is built from 13 residues. CDR3: CASSGSRRYGYTF. The CDR3 DNA reads as TGTGCCAGCAGTGGCTCGCGGAGGTATGGCTACACCTTC.

The chain links TRBV11-2 to TRBJ2-7; D uncertain. The germline V gene has CDR1 SGHAT and CDR2 FQNNGV. This CDR3 is 14 amino acids long. Trimming cost V 5 bases and J 0 bases, with 11 bases left between them. The CDR3 DNA reads as TGTGCCAGCAGCCCTGCTTTCGCCTCCTACGAGCAGTACTTC. As protein: CASSPAFASYEQYF.

This sequence joins TRBV7-2 and TRBJ2-5; 7 bases agree with TRBD2. The CDR3 has 13 amino acids. Germline loops: CDR1 SGHTA, CDR2 FQGNSA. Trimming removed 1 base from V and 5 bases from J; junction bases left unmatched: 1. The CDR3 coding sequence is TGTGCCAGCAGCTTAGTCGGGGGGGAGACCCAGTACTTC. Translation: CASSLVGGETQYF.

The gene calls are TRBV14 and TRBJ1-4; no firm D call. Germline V gene sequence: CDR1 SGHDN, CDR2 FVKESK. The CDR3 is 15 residues long. V lost 0 bases to trimming and J lost 6 bases, with 11 bases between them. The CDR3 sequence is CASSQDLGGYEKLFF. The CDR3 region has the DNA TGTGCCAGCAGCCAAGATCTAGGCGGGTATGAAAAACTGTTTTTT.

J is TRBJ2-5 and V is TRBV27; 7 bases are a match to TRBD1. CDR1 and CDR2 (germline): MNHEY, SMNVEV (reference sequence). The ends lost 7 bases at V and 4 bases at J; junction bases unmatched: 0. The CDR3 length is 11 residues. The CDR3 sequence is CASTGGETQYF. CDR3 in DNA: TGTGCCAGCACAGGGGGAGAGACCCAGTACTTC.

The chain employs TRBV4-3 and TRBJ1-1; D is undetermined. This CDR3 is built from 12 residues. Germline V lookup: CDR1 LGHNA, CDR2 YSLEER. Trimming removed 1 base at V and 6 bases at J, with 6 bases between. In nucleotides, the CDR3 is TGCGCCAGCAGCCAAGGGAGGGCTGAAGCTTTCTTT. This gives the protein CASSQGRAEAFF.

This clone was observed a few times. The genes are TRBV9 and TRBJ2-3; D could derive from TRBD1 or TRBD2 (6 bases each). Deletions cut 7 bases from V and 2 bases from J, with 14 bases between. The CDR3 length is 14 residues. Germline CDR1 and CDR2: SGDLS and YYNGEE. CDR3 amino acids: CASEGGLSTDTQYF. The CDR3 DNA is TGTGCCAGCGAGGGGGGCCTATCCACAGATACGCAGTATTTT.